Described below is a single T cell receptor (beta chain) sequence and its context. Sequencing used immunoSEQ multiplex PCR; TCRdb keeps in-frame clones, though not all of them. The data show some 60,000 clones, with 75% to 90% seen just once and 6.9% held by the top ten. The source of the sample is a study of T cell responses to AZD1222 COVID-19 vaccine. The sample was peripheral blood, taken 28 days after the second AZD1222 dose. This TCR derives from an adult who received the AZD1222 COVID-19 vaccine.

CDR3 protein: CATSRDPGGEAFF. DNA of the CDR3: TGTGCCACCAGCAGAGATCCCGGAGGGGAAGCTTTCTTT. The chain has TRBV15 and TRBJ1-1, with no clear D. This CDR3 comprises 13 residues. Germline CDR1 and CDR2: LNHNV and YYDKDF (reference sequence). The ends were cut back, 0 bases at V and 8 bases at J, with 10 bases in the middle. Complete variable domain (other parts from reference TRBV15 and TRBJ1-1): DAMVIQNPRYQVTQFGKPVTLSCSQTLNHNVMYWYQQKSSQAPKLLFHYYDKDFNNEADTPDNFQSRRPNTSFCFLDIRSPGLGDTAMYLCATSRDPGGEAFFGQGTRLTVV.